This TCR beta chain appears in the sequencing data of a study of blood T cell repertoires in COVID-19. The V gene lost 4 bases and the J gene lost 8 bases, with 18 bases spanning the gap. From germline, CDR1 is SGHDT and CDR2 YYEEEE. The CDR3 length is 15 residues. TCRdb keeps only in-frame clones here, not all; method: immunoSEQ multiplex PCR. The sample carries 100,000 to 150,000 clones, approximately 90% recorded once. The sequenced sample consisted of peripheral blood. This chain links TRBV5-6 with TRBJ1-4; tentative D call: TRBD1 (6 bases). The receptor's source is a human donor in a cohort sampled during active COVID-19. The CDR3, as DNA: TGTGCCAGCAGCATGGAGGGCAGGGGCGCCGAAAAACTGTTTTTT. Translating gives CASSMEGRGAEKLFF.